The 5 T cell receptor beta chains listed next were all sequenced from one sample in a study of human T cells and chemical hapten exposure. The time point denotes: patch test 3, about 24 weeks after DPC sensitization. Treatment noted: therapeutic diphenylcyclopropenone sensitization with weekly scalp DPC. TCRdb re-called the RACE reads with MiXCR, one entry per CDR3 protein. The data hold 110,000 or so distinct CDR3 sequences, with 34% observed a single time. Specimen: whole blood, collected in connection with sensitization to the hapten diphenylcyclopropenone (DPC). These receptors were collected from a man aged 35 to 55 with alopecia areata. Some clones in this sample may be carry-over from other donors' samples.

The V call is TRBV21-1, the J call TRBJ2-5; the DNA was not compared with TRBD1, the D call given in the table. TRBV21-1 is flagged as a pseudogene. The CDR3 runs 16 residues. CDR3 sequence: CASSKTGTDYQETQYF. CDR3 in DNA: TGTGCCAGCAGCAAGACGGGGACAGACTACCAAGAGACCCAGTACTTC.

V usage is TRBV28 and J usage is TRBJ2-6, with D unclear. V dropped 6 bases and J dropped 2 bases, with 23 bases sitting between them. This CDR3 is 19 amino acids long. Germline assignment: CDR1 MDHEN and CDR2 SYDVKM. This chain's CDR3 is CASSAITVGVLPGANVLTF. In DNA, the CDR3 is TGTGCCAGCAGCGCAATAACAGTGGGCGTCCTCCCTGGGGCCAACGTCCTGACTTTC.

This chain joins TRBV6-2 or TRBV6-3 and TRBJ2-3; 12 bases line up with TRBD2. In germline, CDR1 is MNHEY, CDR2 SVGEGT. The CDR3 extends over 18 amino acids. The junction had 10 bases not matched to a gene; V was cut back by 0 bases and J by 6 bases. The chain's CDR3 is CASSYSNLAGGPRDTQYF. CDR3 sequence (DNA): TGTGCCAGCAGTTACTCGAATCTAGCGGGAGGGCCACGGGATACGCAGTATTTT.

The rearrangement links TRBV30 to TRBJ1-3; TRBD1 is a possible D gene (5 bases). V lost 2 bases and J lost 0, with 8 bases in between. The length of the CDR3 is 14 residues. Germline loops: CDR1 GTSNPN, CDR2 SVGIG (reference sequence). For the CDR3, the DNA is TGTGCCTGGAGTATGGGGGACTCTGGAAACACCATATATTTT. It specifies CAWSMGDSGNTIYF.

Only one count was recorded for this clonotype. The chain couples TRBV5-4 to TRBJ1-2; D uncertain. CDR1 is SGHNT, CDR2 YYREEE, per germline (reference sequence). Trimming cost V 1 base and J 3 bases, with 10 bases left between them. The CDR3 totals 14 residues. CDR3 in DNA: TGTGCCAGCAGCTTGATGCAGTCCGACTATGGCTACACCTTC. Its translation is CASSLMQSDYGYTF.